This T cell receptor (beta chain) was profiled in a study of cytomegalovirus exposure and HLA in healthy donors. Findings and caveats of the study: Diagnosis of cytomegalovirus status made by the classifier reportedly showed high specificity and sensitivity.

60 Vbeta and 13 Jbeta primers were used in PCR. TCRdb's table, derived via immunoSEQ multiplex PCR, lists solely in-frame clones and lacks some. The sample carries hundreds of thousands of clones, roughly 90% recorded once. CDR1 and CDR2 (germline): MNHEY, SMNVEV (reference sequence). V lost 2 bases and J lost 10, with 15 bases in between. The CDR3 extends over 15 amino acids. Remarks on this clone: As yet, its antigen is unknown. This sample includes further DNA sequences coding for the same CDR3.

Sequenced material: PBMCs. The rearrangement uses TRBV27 and TRBJ1-6; unclear D gene. The receptor was isolated from a woman aged 18-30 years in good health and CMV-seronegative. The CDR3 DNA follows: TGTGCCAGCAGTTTACGGGGAGAGTTCAACTCACCCCTCCACTTT. It encodes CASSLRGEFNSPLHF.